Each of the 26 T cell receptor beta chains below was sequenced from the same sample in a study of T cell responses to AZD1222 COVID-19 vaccine. Some clones are missing from TCRdb's copy, which holds only in-frame ones; the method was immunoSEQ multiplex PCR. This sample has over 85,000 clones, with 80% to 90% found just once. This specimen was peripheral blood, taken 28 days after the second AZD1222 dose. The receptors come from an adult who received the AZD1222 COVID-19 vaccine.

This clone came up once. The V and J genes are TRBV25-1 and TRBJ1-3, with 8 bases matching TRBD1. The V gene's germline CDR1 is MGHDK and CDR2 SYGVNS. This CDR3 spans 14 amino acids. Unmatched junction bases numbered 8, after V lost 6 bases and J lost 7 bases. CDR3 sequence (DNA): TGTGCCAGCAGCCCTTCGGACAGGGAGAACACCATATATTTT. Encoded protein: CASSPSDRENTIYF.

This clone was detected only once. The chain couples TRBV4-2 to TRBJ1-5, with TRBD1 as a possible D gene (5 bases). The CDR3 is made up of 15 amino acids. V dropped 0 bases and J dropped 0 bases, with 6 bases sitting between them. Germline V gene sequence: CDR1 LGHNA, CDR2 YNFKEQ. CDR3 in amino acids: CASSQERGSNQPQHF. In nucleotides, the CDR3 is TGTGCCAGCAGCCAAGAAAGGGGTAGCAATCAGCCCCAGCATTTT.

The chain couples TRBV11-2 to TRBJ2-7; 7 nucleotides match TRBD1. Germline CDR1 and CDR2: SGHAT and FQNNGV. After removal of 4 bases from V and 2 bases from J, the junction contained 2 bases not matched to a gene. This CDR3 is 13 amino acids long. CDR3 nucleotides: TGTGCCAGCAGCTGGGGACAGACCTACGAGCAGTACTTC. It specifies CASSWGQTYEQYF. Complete variable domain (other parts from reference TRBV11-2 and TRBJ2-7): EAGVAQSPRYKIIEKRQSVAFWCNPISGHATLYWYQQILGQGPKLLIQFQNNGVVDDSQLPKDRFSAERLKGVDSTLKIQPAKLEDSAVYLCASSWGQTYEQYFGPGTRLTVT.

The chain combines TRBV19 with TRBJ1-5; D might be TRBD1 (5 bases). Germline V gene sequence: CDR1 LNHDA, CDR2 SQIVND (reference sequence). Trimming took 9 bases from V and 0 from J, leaving 15 bases between them. This CDR3 contains 15 residues. In DNA, the CDR3 is TGTGCCAGCTCTCCTTGGGGGTATAGCAATCAGCCCCAGCATTTT. Its protein product is CASSPWGYSNQPQHF.

The chain is built from TRBV6-2 or TRBV6-3 and TRBJ1-1; D not resolved. Trimming shortened V by 0 bases and J by 1 base, and 6 bases separated the two germline ends. Germline CDR1 MNHEY, CDR2 SVGEGT. This CDR3 is 14 amino acids long. The CDR3 sequence: CASSYSRGNTEAFF. For the CDR3, the DNA is TGTGCCAGCAGTTACTCGAGAGGGAACACTGAAGCTTTCTTT.

The chain combines TRBV6-1 with TRBJ1-6; 10 nucleotides align to TRBD1. Looked up from germline, CDR1 is MNHNS and CDR2 is SASEGT. V lost 4 bases to trimming and J lost 0 bases; unmatched junction nucleotides: 9. The CDR3 length is 19 residues. As DNA, the CDR3 is TGTGCCAGCAGTGGGAGCGGGACAGGGGTCAGCTCCTATAATTCACCCCTCCACTTT. Its translation: CASSGSGTGVSSYNSPLHF.

This chain connects TRBV25-1 to TRBJ2-1, with 10 bases that match TRBD2. From germline, CDR1 is MGHDK and CDR2 SYGVNS. The V segment lost 4 bases and the J segment 1 base; nucleotides outside the gene matches: 1. This CDR3 is 15 amino acids long. The CDR3 DNA reads TGTGCCAGCAGTGCTAGCGGGAGATCCTACAATGAGCAGTTCTTC. Amino acid sequence: CASSASGRSYNEQFF.

The rearrangement uses TRBV5-4 and TRBJ2-2, with a weak D call TRBD2 (6 bases). The CDR3 is 16 amino acids. With 4 bases removed from V and 4 bases from J, the gap between germline ends came to 17 bases. Germline values: CDR1 SGHNT, CDR2 YYREEE (reference sequence). The CDR3 reads CASSPAGRTSTGELFF. CDR3 DNA: TGTGCCAGCAGCCCTGCGGGACGTACCTCCACCGGGGAGCTGTTTTTT.

The V gene is TRBV5-1, the J gene TRBJ1-2, with a possible D match to TRBD1 (5 bases). V dropped 0 bases and J dropped 6 bases, with 21 bases sitting between them. The CDR3 is made up of 17 amino acids. Germline assignment: CDR1 SGHRS and CDR2 YFSETQ. CDR3 DNA: TGCGCCAGCAGCTTGGTCGGCAGGCCCTCGGGGGGTGATGGCTACACCTTC. Amino acid sequence: CASSLVGRPSGGDGYTF.

The chain is built from TRBV6-5 and TRBJ2-3; no clear D gene. The CDR3 is made up of 12 amino acids. The V gene's germline CDR1 is MNHEY and CDR2 SVGAGI. The germline V and J ends were trimmed by 6 bases and 4 bases, with 8 bases remaining between them. The CDR3 coding sequence is TGTGCCAGCAGATCGACGTCAGATACGCAGTATTTT. Protein sequence: CASRSTSDTQYF.

This CDR3 reads CASSIAGPATGELFF. The CDR3 nucleotides read TGTGCCAGTAGTATCGCCGGGCCGGCTACCGGGGAGCTGTTTTTT. V and J are TRBV19 and TRBJ2-2; D remains ambiguous. The CDR3 is 15 amino acids. V dropped 3 bases and J dropped 5 bases, with 13 bases sitting between them. Looked up from germline, CDR1 is LNHDA and CDR2 is SQIVND (reference sequence).

The chain employs TRBV11-2 and TRBJ2-2; TRBD1 agrees at 7 bases. The germline V gene has CDR1 SGHAT and CDR2 FQNNGV. The V segment lost 5 bases and the J segment 2 bases; nucleotides outside the gene matches: 11. The CDR3 is made up of 17 amino acids. Here the CDR3 DNA reads TGTGCCAGCAGCGCGGCCGGGACAGTATTTAACACCGGGGAGCTGTTTTTT. Protein: CASSAAGTVFNTGELFF. The full variable domain, rest sourced from reference TRBV11-2 and TRBJ2-2, is EAGVAQSPRYKIIEKRQSVAFWCNPISGHATLYWYQQILGQGPKLLIQFQNNGVVDDSQLPKDRFSAERLKGVDSTLKIQPAKLEDSAVYLCASSAAGTVFNTGELFFGEGSRLTVL.

The J gene is TRBJ1-5, the V gene TRBV6-5; the D gene is possibly TRBD1 (6 bases). Deletions cut 6 bases from V and 3 bases from J, with 12 bases between. In germline, CDR1 is MNHEY, CDR2 SVGAGI. The CDR3 is made up of 14 amino acids. CDR3 residues: CASRPGQNNQPQHF. The CDR3, as DNA: TGTGCCAGCAGACCGGGACAAAACAATCAGCCCCAGCATTTT.

V is TRBV19 and J is TRBJ2-1, with D perhaps TRBD2 (5 bases). Trimming took off 5 bases at V and 0 bases at J, with 14 bases between the two ends. Germline CDR1 LNHDA, CDR2 SQIVND (reference sequence). CDR3 size: 16 residues. CDR3 sequence reads: CASSSLSGNSYNEQFF. The CDR3 DNA follows: TGTGCCAGTAGTTCGCTATCCGGGAACTCCTACAATGAGCAGTTCTTC.

The chain is built from TRBV11-2 and TRBJ2-7; maybe TRBD1 (6 bases). CDR3 length: 13 amino acids. Trimming removed 5 bases from V and 4 bases from J, with 12 bases in between. The germline CDR1 and CDR2 sequences are SGHAT and FQNNGV. In DNA, the CDR3 is TGTGCCAGCAGCCAGGGGAGTGCGTACGAGCAGTACTTC. Its protein is CASSQGSAYEQYF.

The rearrangement links TRBV27 to TRBJ2-7, with 9 positions matching TRBD2. With 2 bases clipped from V and 0 bases from J, the junction kept 8 bases outside the gene matches. Germline lookup yields CDR1 MNHEY and CDR2 SMNVEV (reference sequence). CDR3 length: 17 residues. CDR3 DNA sequence: TGTGCCAGCAGTTTAGGGGCCCCGGGACTAGCCTCCTACGAGCAGTACTTC. It codes for CASSLGAPGLASYEQYF.

V and J are TRBV5-1 and TRBJ2-1, with 7 bases matching TRBD1. The CDR3 covers 15 residues. Germline V gene lookup returns CDR1 SGHRS and CDR2 YFSETQ. J was trimmed by 8 bases and V by 1 base; bases with no gene match: 9. The chain's CDR3 is CASSLLGDSRDEQFF. In DNA form, the CDR3 reads TGCGCCAGCAGCTTGCTAGGGGACAGCCGAGATGAGCAGTTCTTC.

This chain connects TRBV10-3 to TRBJ2-2; D is unresolved. V lost 3 bases, J lost 0 bases, and 8 bases lay in between. The CDR3 is 15 residues long. Looked up from germline, CDR1 is ENHRY and CDR2 is SYGVKD. CDR3 bases: TGTGCCATCAGTGATAAGGGTCCGAACACCGGGGAGCTGTTTTTT. Amino acids: CAISDKGPNTGELFF.

V usage is TRBV10-1 and J usage is TRBJ1-2; 11 bases line up with TRBD1. J gave up 6 bases and V 7 bases, and 7 bases lay outside the gene matches. Germline V CDR1 and CDR2: WNHNN, SYGVQD (reference sequence). CDR3 size: 14 residues. CDR3 DNA: TGCGCCAGCATGGACAGGGGGCGCAGGGATGGCTACACCTTC. Translating it yields CASMDRGRRDGYTF.

This clone was detected once. The gene calls are TRBV6-1 and TRBJ1-1; D is undetermined. This CDR3 has 15 amino acids. Between the trimmed V and J ends, which lost 3 bases and 11 bases, there was a span of 22 bases. Germline V gives CDR1 MNHNS, CDR2 SASEGT. The CDR3 DNA is TGTGCCAGCAGTGACATAAATAACCAGATAACTGGGGCTTTCTTT. This translates into CASSDINNQITGAFF.

This rearrangement joins TRBV19 to TRBJ2-7; 7 positions match TRBD1. Germline values: CDR1 LNHDA, CDR2 SQIVND (reference sequence). CDR3 length equals 15 residues. V gave up 5 bases and J gave up 4 bases; unmatched junction bases: 11. CDR3 protein: CASSLGDSLSYEQYF. Written as DNA, the CDR3 is TGTGCCAGTAGTTTAGGGGACAGTCTTTCGTACGAGCAGTACTTC.

This chain uses TRBV7-8 with TRBJ1-5; D remains ambiguous. Germline CDR1 is SGHVS and CDR2 is FQNEAQ. There are 16 residues in the CDR3. Deletions cut 3 bases from V and 2 bases from J, with 14 bases between. The CDR3 loop is CASSFSTGPRNQPQHF. The CDR3 DNA follows: TGTGCCAGCAGCTTCAGCACCGGGCCTCGCAATCAGCCCCAGCATTTT.

The chain combines TRBV7-9 with TRBJ2-7, with D possibly being TRBD2 (6 bases). The CDR3 extends over 15 amino acids. Germline CDR1 is SEHNR and CDR2 is FQNEAQ (reference sequence). The ends were cut back, 2 bases at V and 5 bases at J, with 16 bases in the middle. CDR3 nucleotide sequence: TGTGCCAGCAGCTTATCTGCTGGAGGGGTCGACGAGCAGTACTTC. It specifies CASSLSAGGVDEQYF. Combining the CDR3 with reference TRBV7-9 and TRBJ2-7 gives the whole variable domain DTGVSQNPRHKITKRGQNVTFRCDPISEHNRLYWYRQTLGQGPEFLTYFQNEAQLEKSRLLSDRFSAERPKGSFSTLEIQRTEQGDSAMYLCASSLSAGGVDEQYFGPGTRLTVT.

The chain employs TRBV28 and TRBJ1-2, with TRBD1 identical over 7 bases. The germline CDR1 and CDR2 sequences are MDHEN and SYDVKM. V lost 3 bases to trimming and J lost 3 bases; unmatched junction nucleotides: 7. The CDR3 consists of 15 residues. CDR3 coding DNA: TGTGCCAGCAGTTTGGGTCGAGGGGGCGACTATGGCTACACCTTC. Protein product: CASSLGRGGDYGYTF.

This sequence joins TRBV3-1 (or the pseudogene TRBV3-2) and TRBJ2-7, with 14 bases that match TRBD2. After removal of 3 bases from V and 4 bases from J, the junction contained 2 bases not matched to a gene. The germline V gene has CDR1 LGHDT and CDR2 YNNKEL (reference sequence). The CDR3 is 15 amino acids. CDR3 sequence: CASSQTSGRGYEQYF. In DNA, the CDR3 is TGTGCCAGCAGCCAGACTAGCGGGAGGGGGTACGAGCAGTACTTC.

This sequence joins TRBV7-9 and TRBJ1-2; 7 bases are shared with TRBD1. The CDR3 loop spans 14 amino acids. V lost 3 bases to trimming and J lost 5 bases; unmatched junction nucleotides: 6. The germline V gene encodes CDR1 SEHNR and CDR2 FQNEAQ (reference sequence). This chain's CDR3 is CASSLPTGLYGYTF. CDR3 coding DNA: TGTGCCAGCAGCTTGCCGACAGGGCTTTATGGCTACACCTTC.